A single sample is the source of the 2 T cell receptor beta chains below, sequenced in a study of CD8+ T cells in alopecia areata. Treatment reported: oral pan-JAK inhibitor, 5-10 mg twice daily. The sequencing template was cDNA reverse transcribed from extracted RNA. Only in-frame clones appear in the TCRdb table, and some are missing; sequencing was by immunoSEQ multiplex PCR. This table has 150,000 to 200,000 clones, around 60% appearing once. This specimen consisted of CD4+ T cells sorted from blood, obtained between weeks 49 and 50, from a patient treated with tofacitinib. The receptors derive from a human donor with alopecia areata.

Only a few counts were recorded for this clone. J is TRBJ2-4 and V is TRBV4-1; 10 bases match TRBD1. This CDR3 is 16 amino acids long. The junction had 11 bases not matched to a gene; V was cut back by 5 bases and J by 7 bases. Germline values: CDR1 MGHRA, CDR2 YSYEKL. CDR3: CASSARYGTGANIQYF. The DNA of the CDR3 is TGCGCCAGCAGCGCGAGGTATGGGACAGGGGCGAACATTCAGTACTTC.

This chain connects TRBV25-1 to TRBJ2-7, with TRBD1 identical over 9 bases. Germline CDR1 and CDR2: MGHDK and SYGVNS. V lost 5 bases, J lost 1 base, and 9 bases stayed unmatched. The CDR3 runs 16 residues. The CDR3: CASSFTGTGNSYEQYF. The CDR3 DNA is TGTGCCAGCAGTTTCACCGGGACAGGGAATTCCTACGAGCAGTACTTC.